This passage covers 16 T cell receptor beta chains from one sample sequenced in a study of post-analysis software for immune sequencing data. No antigens are known for them. Points from the study as a whole: A handful of TRBV segments, including TRBV5-6, TRBV5-1 and TRBV20-1, were more frequent in patients than controls.

cDNA libraries of TCR beta carried unique molecular identifiers. TCRdb itself ran the PCR reads through MiXCR, one entry per CDR3 protein. The table shows a few hundred thousand distinct CDR3 sequences, with less than 40% occurring only once. The sequenced sample consisted of blood. The receptor source for this set is a girl aged 10 to 17 with multiple sclerosis.

This clonotype was seen only a few times. CDR3 bases: TGTGCCAGCAACCTAGGGGGGGACGGCGGCTACACCTTC. Its protein product is CASNLGGDGGYTF. The rearrangement joins TRBV6-1 to TRBJ1-2, with a tentative D call TRBD1 (6 bases). The CDR3 spans 13 residues. V was pared by 7 bases and J by 8 bases, with 17 bases between. Germline values: CDR1 MNHNS, CDR2 SASEGT.

About this clonotype: One end of the junction fails to match germline, which may point to a read error. The V call is TRBV6-5, the J call TRBJ2-5, with 8 bases aligning to TRBD1. The CDR3 is made up of 16 amino acids. CDR1 is MNHEY and CDR2 is SVGAGI in the germline V gene. Here the CDR3 reads CASSPPGQVIQETQHF. The CDR3 nucleotides are TGTGCCAGCAGTCCCCCGGGACAGGTCATCCAAGAGACCCAGCACTTC.

The chain combines TRBV3-1 with TRBJ1-2; 9 bases agree with TRBD1. J lost 2 bases, V lost 8 bases, and 0 bases had no gene match. Germline V CDR1 and CDR2: LGHDT, YNNKEL (reference sequence). This CDR3 is 12 amino acids long. For the CDR3, the DNA is TGTGCCAGCGGGACAGGGAACTATGGCTACACCTTC. Its protein product is CASGTGNYGYTF. Together with reference TRBV3-1 and TRBJ1-2, the CDR3 gives the full variable domain: DTAVSQTPKYLVTQMGNDKSIKCEQNLGHDTMYWYKQDSKKFLKIMFSYNNKELIINETVPNRFSPKSPDKAHLNLHINSLELGDSAVYFCASGTGNYGYTFGSGTRLTVV.

This rearrangement joins TRBV6-2 or TRBV6-3 to TRBJ2-7, with a possible D match to TRBD1 (5 bases). V lost 6 bases, J lost 3 bases, and 12 bases lay in between. This CDR3 is built from 13 residues. CDR1 is MNHEY, CDR2 SVGEGT, per germline. CDR3 DNA sequence: TGTGCCAGCAGCGACAGTCCTAACTACGAGCAGTACTTC. Translation gives CASSDSPNYEQYF.

The V gene is TRBV7-9, the J gene TRBJ2-7; tentatively, D is TRBD1 or TRBD2 (5 bases each). Germline V lookup: CDR1 SEHNR, CDR2 FQNEAQ (reference sequence). The CDR3 runs to 16 residues. Trimming pared 1 base from V and 0 bases from J, leaving 13 bases between. The CDR3 here is CASSLVSPGSSYEQYF. The DNA of the CDR3 is TGTGCCAGCAGCTTAGTCTCGCCAGGGAGCTCCTACGAGCAGTACTTC.

This clonotype has a count of ten or more. The chain links TRBV7-8 to TRBJ2-1; 11 nucleotides line up with TRBD2. The germline CDR1 and CDR2 sequences are SGHVS and FQNEAQ. This CDR3 has 13 amino acids. V gave up 10 bases and J gave up 4 bases; unmatched junction bases: 3. The CDR3 protein is CATIAGGYNEQFF. The CDR3 DNA sequence: TGTGCCACCATAGCGGGGGGGTACAATGAGCAGTTCTTC.

This clonotype was recorded a few times. The chain employs TRBV4-1 and TRBJ1-2, with D maybe TRBD1 (5 bases). Trimming removed 6 bases from V and 5 bases from J, with 19 bases in between. CDR3 size: 15 residues. Looked up from germline, CDR1 is MGHRA and CDR2 is YSYEKL. CDR3 in amino acids: CASRRETTGLYGYTF. Written as DNA, the CDR3 is TGCGCCAGCAGGCGGGAAACGACGGGACTATATGGCTACACCTTC.

There are a few counts of this clonotype. The CDR3 reads CSATGSPYNEQFF. In DNA, the CDR3 is TGCAGTGCTACGGGAAGTCCTTACAATGAGCAGTTCTTC. This chain links TRBV20-1 with TRBJ2-1, with D possibly TRBD2 on 5 matching bases. The V gene's germline CDR1 is DFQATT and CDR2 SNEGSKA (reference sequence). The CDR3 has 13 amino acids. V lost 4 bases and J 4 bases, leaving 11 bases between the germline ends.

There are a few counts of this clonotype. CDR3 DNA sequence: TGTGCCAGCAGTGCTAATAGCAATCAGCCCCAGCATTTT. It encodes CASSANSNQPQHF. This sequence joins TRBV6-4 and TRBJ1-5, with D unclear. Germline loops: CDR1 MRHNA, CDR2 SNTAGT. The CDR3 has 13 residues. V was pared by 4 bases and J by 0 bases, with 4 bases between.

The chain carries TRBV5-1 and TRBJ1-2, with D possibly being TRBD1 (5 bases). Germline CDR1 SGHRS, CDR2 YFSETQ. The CDR3 totals 16 residues. The V end was cut by 0 bases, the J end by 2 bases, with 14 bases between. The CDR3 DNA sequence: TGCGCCAGCAGCTTGGTGGTCGGGGCTACCAACTATGGCTACACCTTC. As protein: CASSLVVGATNYGYTF.

This clonotype has a handful of counts. J is TRBJ2-5 and V is TRBV7-8; D uncertain. V dropped 7 bases and J dropped 5 bases, with 29 bases sitting between them. The CDR3 is 18 residues long. From germline, CDR1 is SGHVS and CDR2 FQNEAQ. CDR3 region: CASTKQYFFGETRETQYF. The CDR3 coding sequence is TGTGCCAGCACCAAGCAGTATTTTTTTGGAGAGACCAGGGAGACCCAGTACTTC.

The V call is TRBV7-3, the J call TRBJ2-3, with D perhaps TRBD1 or TRBD2 (5 bases each). CDR1 is SGHTA and CDR2 is FQGTGA in the germline V gene. Trimming shortened V by 4 bases and J by 2 bases, and 10 bases separated the two germline ends. The CDR3 extends over 14 amino acids. The chain's CDR3 is CASSSGLHTDTQYF. The CDR3 DNA reads TGTGCCAGCAGCTCGGGGCTTCACACAGATACGCAGTATTTT.

This clonotype was seen more than once but under ten times. The gene calls are TRBV12-3 or TRBV12-4 and TRBJ2-7; D may be TRBD1 (5 bases). The CDR3 contains 15 residues. V was trimmed by 6 bases and J by 0 bases, leaving 15 bases between them. CDR3 region: CASSHYRQLSYEQYF. CDR3 nucleotides: TGTGCCAGCAGCCACTATCGACAGCTCTCCTACGAGCAGTACTTC.

This clonotype occurred a few times. The chain is built from TRBV6-5 and TRBJ2-3; 7 positions match TRBD2. Trimming took 2 bases from V and 4 from J; bases not matched to a gene: 15. The germline gives CDR1 MNHEY, CDR2 SVGAGI. The CDR3 extends over 18 amino acids. The CDR3 spells CASSYEGVGGGGADTQYF. The DNA of the CDR3 is TGTGCCAGCAGTTACGAGGGCGTTGGCGGGGGAGGAGCAGATACGCAGTATTTT.

This clonotype was recorded many times. The rearrangement links TRBV7-8 to TRBJ2-5, with D maybe TRBD1 (6 bases). Trimming pared 2 bases from V and 4 bases from J, leaving 11 bases between. Germline values: CDR1 SGHVS, CDR2 FQNEAQ. This CDR3 has 14 amino acids. The CDR3 DNA follows: TGTGCCAGCAGCTTACAGGGGATGAGAGAGACCCAGTACTTC. It is translated as CASSLQGMRETQYF.

The chain couples TRBV7-2 to TRBJ2-4; 9 nucleotides agree with TRBD1. TRBJ2-5 explains the end of the DNA better; the J call may be wrong. Germline assignment: CDR1 SGHTA and CDR2 FQGNSA. This CDR3 has 15 amino acids. In DNA, the CDR3 is TGTGCCAGCAGTCCCGGGACAGGGAAACGAGAGACCCAGTACTTC. This sequence encodes CASSPGTGKRETQYF.